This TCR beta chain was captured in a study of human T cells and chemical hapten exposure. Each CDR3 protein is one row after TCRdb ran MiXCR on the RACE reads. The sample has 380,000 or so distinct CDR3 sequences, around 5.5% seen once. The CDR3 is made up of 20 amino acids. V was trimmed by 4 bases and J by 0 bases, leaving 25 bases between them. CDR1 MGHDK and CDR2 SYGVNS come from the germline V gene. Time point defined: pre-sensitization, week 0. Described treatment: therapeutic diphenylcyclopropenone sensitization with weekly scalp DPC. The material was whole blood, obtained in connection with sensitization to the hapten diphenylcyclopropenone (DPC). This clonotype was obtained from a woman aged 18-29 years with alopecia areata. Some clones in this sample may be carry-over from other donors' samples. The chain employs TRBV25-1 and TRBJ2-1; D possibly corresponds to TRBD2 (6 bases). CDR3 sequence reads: CASSVLWASEPSSSYNEQFF. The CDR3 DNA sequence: TGTGCCAGCAGTGTTCTCTGGGCTAGCGAGCCATCAAGCTCCTACAATGAGCAGTTCTTC. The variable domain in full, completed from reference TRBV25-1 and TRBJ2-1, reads EADIYQTPRYLVIGTGKKITLECSQTMGHDKMYWYQQDPGMELHLIHYSYGVNSTEKGDLSSESTVSRIRTEHFPLTLESARPSHTSQYLCASSVLWASEPSSSYNEQFFGPGTRLTVL.